One and the same sample provided the 6 T cell receptor beta chains below, sequenced in a study of blood T cell repertoires in COVID-19. TCRdb's table, derived via immunoSEQ multiplex PCR, lists solely in-frame clones and lacks some. This table holds about 75,000 clones, roughly 90% found once. The sequencing sample was made of peripheral blood. The origin of the receptors is a woman in her forties or fifties with acute or convalescent COVID-19.

This clone was seen once. The chain combines TRBV24-1 with TRBJ2-1; TRBD1 aligns across 10 bases. Germline V lookup: CDR1 KGHDR, CDR2 SFDVKD. V dropped 6 bases and J dropped 10; count of bases not matched to a gene: 8. The CDR3 spans 14 residues. CDR3 coding DNA: TGTGCCACCAGTTGGGGGACAGGGGTGTTGGAGCAGTTCTTC. Its protein is CATSWGTGVLEQFF.

The chain joins TRBV16 to TRBJ1-1, with 8 bases lining up with TRBD1. Trimming removed 3 bases from V and 5 bases from J; junction bases left unmatched: 11. The CDR3 sequence is 16 residues long. Germline CDR1 KGHSY, CDR2 FQNENV. CDR3 nucleotides: TGTGCCAGCAGCCACCCCGGGGACAGGCGGTCGACTGAAGCTTTCTTT. It codes for CASSHPGDRRSTEAFF.

This chain links TRBV6-5 with TRBJ2-7; no reliable D call. The CDR3 is 13 residues long. The V and J ends lost 0 bases and 1 base respectively, with 4 bases between them. CDR1 MNHEY and CDR2 SVGAGI come from the germline V gene. The CDR3 region is CASSYSASYEQYF. The CDR3 nucleotides read TGTGCCAGCAGTTACTCAGCGTCCTACGAGCAGTACTTC.

This chain uses TRBV20-1 with TRBJ1-2; the D gene is possibly TRBD1 (5 bases). Germline V gives CDR1 DFQATT, CDR2 SNEGSKA (reference sequence). Trimming stripped 3 bases from V and 5 bases from J, with 13 bases between. The CDR3 runs to 13 residues. DNA for the CDR3: TGCAGTGCTAGTCAGGGATCTGTGTATGGCTACACCTTC. It yields the protein CSASQGSVYGYTF.

V usage is TRBV28 and J usage is TRBJ2-1; TRBD2 aligns across 11 bases. Trimming took 8 bases from V and 5 from J; bases not matched to a gene: 5. There are 14 residues in the CDR3. Germline-derived CDR1 and CDR2 are MDHEN and SYDVKM. Here the CDR3 reads CASGLAGGHNEQFF. CDR3 coding DNA: TGTGCCAGCGGATTAGCGGGAGGGCACAATGAGCAGTTCTTC.

This clone was observed once. The J gene is TRBJ2-5, the V gene TRBV15; TRBD2 agrees at 8 bases. The V and J ends lost 0 bases and 1 base, in that order; junction bases with no gene match: 10. Germline V gives CDR1 LNHNV, CDR2 YYDKDF (reference sequence). This CDR3 spans 18 amino acids. The CDR3 nucleotides are TGTGCCACCAGCAGAGACTGGGGTGGCGGGGGGTTCCAAGAGACCCAGTACTTC. As protein: CATSRDWGGGGFQETQYF.